This TCR beta chain was identified in a study of OX40 agonist ivuxolimab in advanced cancers. Study background: Patients with hepatocellular carcinoma, melanoma, renal cell or head and neck cancer made up the dose-escalation patients. Three individuals attained partial responses, comprising one hepatocellular carcinoma case and two cutaneous melanoma cases.

Method: immunoSEQ multiplex PCR; TCRdb's copy keeps in-frame clones and lacks some. The sample lists about 62,000 clones, roughly 82% occurring once. The CDR3 runs to 16 residues. Germline trimming cut 2 bases from V and 2 bases from J; bases unmatched to any gene: 2. Looked up from germline, CDR1 is KGHSH and CDR2 is LQKENI. The gene calls are TRBV18 and TRBJ1-3; 11 bases agree with TRBD1. The TCR sequence derives from an adult with an advanced solid tumor such as melanoma, head and neck, liver or kidney cancer. Sequenced material: CD4+ or CD8+ T cells sorted from blood, taken in a trial of the OX40 agonist ivuxolimab. The CDR3 is CASSPSGQGAGNTIYF. CDR3 in DNA: TGTGCCAGCTCACCATCGGGACAGGGGGCTGGAAACACCATATATTTT.